The following is a T cell receptor (beta chain) sequence with its context. The antigen is unknown. Sampled while nominally healthy, donors likely had unrecorded immune exposures. This entry is derived from a study of cytomegalovirus exposure and HLA in healthy donors. Notes on the study in general: Across donors, most TCRs were seen rarely, yet some public ones were widespread. Most subjects had HLA-A and HLA-B alleles reportedly predicted accurately by TCR beta sequences. Reportedly, a later analysis found an Asian-associated ancestry cluster had fewer N-insertions than the roughly 630-donor mean.

Amplification used 60 Vbeta primers and 13 Jbeta primers. The table came from immunoSEQ multiplex PCR; TCRdb's copy has only in-frame clones and leaves some out. The sample contains under 300,000 clones, roughly 85% of which appear only once. Germline V CDR1 and CDR2: MRHNA, SNTAGT. The CDR3 has 14 residues. The V and J ends lost 6 bases and 10 bases respectively, with 16 bases between them. The receptor comes from a middle-aged man in good health and CMV-seropositive. This chain connects TRBV6-4 to TRBJ1-6; weak D call: TRBD1 (6 bases). Sequences were obtained from PBMCs. The chain's CDR3 is CASRQGGRTSPLHF. CDR3 bases: TGTGCCAGCAGACAGGGAGGGCGGACGTCACCCCTCCACTTT.